One sample yielded the 5 T cell receptor beta chains listed below, sequenced in a study of radiotherapy plus CTLA-4 blockade in lung cancer. TCRdb's copy holds only in-frame clones and misses some; the assay was immunoSEQ multiplex PCR. Of about 62,000 clones listed, less than 85% are singletons. Here the sequenced sample was peripheral blood, taken from a patient treated with radiotherapy plus ipilimumab. The source of these receptors is a human donor with non-small cell lung cancer who had a complete response to radiotherapy plus ipilimumab.

A few counts support this clone. V usage is TRBV6-6 and J usage is TRBJ1-5, with a tentative D call TRBD1 (5 bases). Germline V gene sequence: CDR1 MNHNY, CDR2 SVGAGI (reference sequence). CDR3 size: 14 residues. V lost 2 bases and J lost 4, with 9 bases in between. The CDR3 DNA reads TGTGCCAGCAGTTACGGGCAGGGAAATCAGCCCCAGCATTTT. Translation gives CASSYGQGNQPQHF.

V usage is TRBV27 and J usage is TRBJ1-3; no definite D call. Germline CDR1 MNHEY, CDR2 SMNVEV (reference sequence). The CDR3 is 13 amino acids. Trimming took 0 bases from V and 8 from J, leaving 8 bases between them. The DNA for the CDR3 is TGTGCCAGCAGTTTATCGGCGGGAGACACCATATATTTT. The encoded protein is CASSLSAGDTIYF.

About this clone: The limits of the CDR3 on the DNA are not certain, so only TCRdb's listed CDR3 is given. V and J are TRBV7-8 and TRBJ2-7; the table's D call of TRBD1 was not tested on the DNA. Germline V gene lookup returns CDR1 SGHVS and CDR2 FQNEAQ. The CDR3 is 15 residues long, counting both termini. CDR3 residues: CASSFGPGGLYEQYF.

This rearrangement joins TRBV6-5 to TRBJ2-7, with 12 bases identical to TRBD1. CDR1 is MNHEY, CDR2 SVGAGI, per germline. This CDR3 contains 16 residues. The V and J ends lost 6 bases and 4 bases, in that order; junction bases with no gene match: 10. The CDR3 DNA is TGTGCCAGCAGCTACGGACCGGGACAGGGGGCTTACGAGCAGTACTTC. Its translation: CASSYGPGQGAYEQYF.

This clone was observed a handful of times. The rearrangement links TRBV5-1 to TRBJ2-2; D gene uncertain. The V end was cut by 0 bases, the J end by 3 bases, with 9 bases between. The CDR3 contains 15 residues. Germline V gene sequence: CDR1 SGHRS, CDR2 YFSETQ. CDR3 sequence reads: CASSLAATHTGELFF. The CDR3 coding sequence is TGCGCCAGCAGCTTGGCCGCGACACACACCGGGGAGCTGTTTTTT.